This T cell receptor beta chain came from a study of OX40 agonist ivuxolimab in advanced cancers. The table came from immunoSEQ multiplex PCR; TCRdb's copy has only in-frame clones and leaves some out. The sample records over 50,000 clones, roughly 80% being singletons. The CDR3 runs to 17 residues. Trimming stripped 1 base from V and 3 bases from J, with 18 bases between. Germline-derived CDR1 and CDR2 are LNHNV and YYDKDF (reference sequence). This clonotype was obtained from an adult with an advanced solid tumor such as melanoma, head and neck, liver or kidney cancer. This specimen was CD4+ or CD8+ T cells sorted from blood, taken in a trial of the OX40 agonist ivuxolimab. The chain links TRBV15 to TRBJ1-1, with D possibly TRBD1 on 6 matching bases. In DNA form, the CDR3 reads TGTGCCACCAGCAGAGTGCCTAGTAACAGGGAAGACACTGAAGCTTTCTTT. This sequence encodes CATSRVPSNREDTEAFF.